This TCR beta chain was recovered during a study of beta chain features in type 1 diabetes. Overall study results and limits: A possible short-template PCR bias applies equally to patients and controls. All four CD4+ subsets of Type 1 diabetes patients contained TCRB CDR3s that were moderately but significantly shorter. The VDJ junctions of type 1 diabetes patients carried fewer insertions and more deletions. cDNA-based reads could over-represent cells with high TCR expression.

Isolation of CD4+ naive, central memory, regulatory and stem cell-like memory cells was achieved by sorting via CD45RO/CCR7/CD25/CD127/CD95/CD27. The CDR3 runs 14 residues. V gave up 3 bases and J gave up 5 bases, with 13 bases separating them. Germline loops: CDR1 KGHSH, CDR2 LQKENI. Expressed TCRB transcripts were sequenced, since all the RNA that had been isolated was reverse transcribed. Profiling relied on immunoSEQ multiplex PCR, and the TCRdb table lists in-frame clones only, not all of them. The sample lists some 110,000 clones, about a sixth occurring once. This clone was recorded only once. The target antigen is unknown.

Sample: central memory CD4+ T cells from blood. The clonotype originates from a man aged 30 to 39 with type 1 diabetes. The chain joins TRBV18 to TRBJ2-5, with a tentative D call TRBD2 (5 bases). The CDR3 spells CASSPLTEAETQYF. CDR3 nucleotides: TGTGCCAGCTCACCCCTCACGGAGGCTGAGACCCAGTACTTC.